Below are 28 T cell receptor beta chains sequenced from a single sample in a study of cytomegalovirus exposure and HLA in healthy donors. Primers included in the PCR were 60 Vbeta and 13 Jbeta primers. Data came from immunoSEQ multiplex PCR; TCRdb stores just in-frame clones and leaves some out. Of 74,000 or so clones in the sample, roughly 80% were seen once. Sequences were obtained from PBMCs. These receptors were collected from a woman aged 40 to 55 in good health and CMV-seronegative.

This clone showed up just once. The J gene is TRBJ2-2, the V gene TRBV10-3, with a possible D match to TRBD2 (5 bases). V was cut by 2 bases and J by 4 bases, with 8 bases left in between. CDR1 and CDR2 (germline): ENHRY, SYGVKD. This CDR3 is 14 amino acids long. CDR3 in DNA: TGTGCCATCAGTGAGGAGGGTCGCACCGGGGAGCTGTTTTTT. As protein: CAISEEGRTGELFF.

The chain recombines TRBV4-2 with TRBJ2-5, with D tentatively TRBD1 (5 bases). Germline V gene sequence: CDR1 LGHNA, CDR2 YNFKEQ. This CDR3 contains 17 residues. The germline V and J ends were trimmed by 1 base and 1 base, with 16 bases remaining between them. The CDR3 DNA sequence: TGTGCCAGCAGCCAAGGGGGCCAGTTAAGGCTCCAAGAGACCCAGTACTTC. The encoded protein is CASSQGGQLRLQETQYF.

CDR3 sequence reads: CASSFGFGVSYGYTF. The DNA of the CDR3 is TGCGCCAGCAGCTTTGGGTTCGGGGTGAGCTATGGCTACACCTTC. J is TRBJ1-2 and V is TRBV5-1; D gene uncertain. The CDR3 totals 15 residues. Germline CDR1 and CDR2: SGHRS and YFSETQ. Trimming took 2 bases from V and 4 from J, leaving 15 bases between them.

The V gene is TRBV1, the J gene TRBJ2-3; no DNA check was done on the table's D call, TRBD1. TRBV1 is a listed pseudogene. There are 18 residues in the CDR3. The chain's CDR3 is CTSSTKWLGDRGTDTQYF. In DNA, the CDR3 is TGCACCAGCAGTACCAAGTGGTTGGGGGACAGGGGGACAGATACGCAGTATTTT.

The chain is built from TRBV9 and TRBJ1-1; TRBD1 aligns across 12 bases. This CDR3 contains 16 residues. Germline trimming cut 3 bases from V and 2 bases from J; bases unmatched to any gene: 5. Germline assignment: CDR1 SGDLS and CDR2 YYNGEE. CDR3 sequence reads: CASSDRDRGLNTEAFF. The CDR3 DNA is TGTGCCAGCAGCGACCGGGACAGGGGGCTCAACACTGAAGCTTTCTTT.

The gene calls are TRBV5-6 and TRBJ2-2; possible D gene TRBD2, 6 bases. Trimming took off 3 bases at V and 2 bases at J, with 11 bases between the two ends. Germline loops: CDR1 SGHDT, CDR2 YYEEEE. The CDR3 contains 15 residues. This CDR3 is CASSYFSGNTGELFF. CDR3 sequence (DNA): TGTGCCAGCAGCTACTTTAGCGGAAACACCGGGGAGCTGTTTTTT. Filled out from reference TRBV5-6 and TRBJ2-2, the complete variable domain reads DAGVTQSPTHLIKTRGQQVTLRCSPKSGHDTVSWYQQALGQGPQFIFQYYEEEERQRGNFPDRFSGHQFPNYSSELNVNALLLGDSALYLCASSYFSGNTGELFFGEGSRLTVL.

The chain has TRBV6-5 and TRBJ2-7; 7 bases fit TRBD2. Per germline, CDR1 MNHEY and CDR2 SVGAGI. The CDR3 runs 15 residues. J was trimmed by 6 bases and V by 5 bases; bases with no gene match: 13. The CDR3 DNA reads TGTGCCAGCAGTCCCCTAGCGGCCGGGACTACCGAGCAGTACTTC. It encodes CASSPLAAGTTEQYF.

This rearrangement joins TRBV6-1 to TRBJ2-5, with D uncertain. V lost 7 bases, J lost 4 bases, and 16 bases lay in between. Germline V lookup: CDR1 MNHNS, CDR2 SASEGT. The CDR3 has 14 residues. The chain's CDR3 is CASTPTRMGETQYF. CDR3 nucleotides: TGTGCCAGCACCCCGACACGGATGGGAGAGACCCAGTACTTC.

The chain has TRBV6-5 and TRBJ1-1, with D perhaps matching TRBD1 (6 bases). V was clipped by 5 bases and J by 10 bases, with 20 bases between them. Germline V lookup: CDR1 MNHEY, CDR2 SVGAGI. The CDR3 covers 14 residues. For the CDR3, the DNA is TGTGCCAGCAGTATACCCGGGGACATAGGGCGAGCTTTCTTT. Amino acid sequence: CASSIPGDIGRAFF.

The rearrangement joins TRBV15 to TRBJ2-1; 9 bases match TRBD1. The V and J ends lost 6 bases and 2 bases, in that order; junction bases with no gene match: 5. CDR3 size: 15 residues. CDR1 and CDR2 (germline): LNHNV, YYDKDF (reference sequence). This chain's CDR3 is CATRRTGGPYNEQFF. The CDR3 DNA reads as TGTGCCACCAGAAGAACAGGGGGCCCCTACAATGAGCAGTTCTTC.

The chain employs TRBV27 and TRBJ2-5; possibly TRBD2 for D (7 bases). The CDR3 is 21 residues long. The germline CDR1 and CDR2 sequences are MNHEY and SMNVEV (reference sequence). Between the trimmed V and J ends, which lost 8 bases and 0 bases, there was a span of 34 bases. The CDR3 reads CASGLAIPLPWGRGYQETQYF. The CDR3 bases are TGTGCCAGCGGCCTCGCAATCCCCCTGCCCTGGGGGAGGGGGTACCAAGAGACCCAGTACTTC.

This clone was picked up one time. The V call is TRBV10-2, the J call TRBJ2-5, with D unclear. Looked up from germline, CDR1 is WSHSY and CDR2 is SAAADI. The CDR3 runs to 10 residues. V lost 8 bases to trimming and J lost 5 bases, with 6 bases between them. For the CDR3, the DNA is TGCGCCAGCTACGGGGAGACCCAGTACTTC. Translation: CASYGETQYF.

The gene calls are TRBV15 and TRBJ2-7; 8 bases are a match to TRBD1. Germline-derived CDR1 and CDR2 are LNHNV and YYDKDF (reference sequence). V was pared by 0 bases and J by 7 bases, with 14 bases of the junction left unmatched. The CDR3 extends over 17 amino acids. As DNA, the CDR3 is TGTGCCACCAGCAGAGACCTAGGACAGGGTCTCTTAGGGGAGCAGTACTTC. Protein product: CATSRDLGQGLLGEQYF.

The chain combines TRBV5-6 with TRBJ1-2, with a weak D call TRBD1 (6 bases). V was clipped by 0 bases and J by 2 bases, with 14 bases between them. The CDR3 is made up of 16 amino acids. CDR1 and CDR2 (germline): SGHDT, YYEEEE. The DNA for the CDR3 is TGTGCCAGCAGCTTGGGAACGGGACACCTCAACTATGGCTACACCTTC. Protein product: CASSLGTGHLNYGYTF.

CDR3 in DNA: TGTGCCAGCAGCTTAGATCCGGGGGTGGATACGCAGTATTTT. This gives the protein CASSLDPGVDTQYF. The genes are TRBV7-2 and TRBJ2-3, with D maybe TRBD2 (6 bases). This CDR3 has 14 residues. Germline values: CDR1 SGHTA, CDR2 FQGNSA. Trimming pared 1 base from V and 6 bases from J, leaving 11 bases between. Full variable domain (rest looked up from reference TRBV7-2 and TRBJ2-3): GAGVSQSPSNKVTEKGKDVELRCDPISGHTALYWYRQSLGQGLEFLIYFQGNSAPDKSGLPSDRFSAERTGGSVSTLTIQRTQQEDSAVYLCASSLDPGVDTQYFGPGTRLTVL.

The gene calls are TRBV7-2 and TRBJ2-2; possible D gene TRBD2, 7 bases. This CDR3 spans 15 amino acids. Trimming took off 5 bases at V and 4 bases at J, with 14 bases between the two ends. Germline loops: CDR1 SGHTA, CDR2 FQGNSA. CDR3 nucleotides: TGTGCCAGCAGCCTAAGGGGGGGCTTCACCGGGGAGCTGTTTTTT. As protein: CASSLRGGFTGELFF. Combining the CDR3 with reference TRBV7-2 and TRBJ2-2 gives the whole variable domain GAGVSQSPSNKVTEKGKDVELRCDPISGHTALYWYRQSLGQGLEFLIYFQGNSAPDKSGLPSDRFSAERTGGSVSTLTIQRTQQEDSAVYLCASSLRGGFTGELFFGEGSRLTVL.

This clone showed up just a few times. The genes are TRBV2 and TRBJ2-1; 9 bases match TRBD1. The trim removed 10 bases at V and 5 bases at J, leaving 6 bases unmatched. Germline V gene data show CDR1 as SNHLY and CDR2 as FYNNEI. This CDR3 comprises 13 residues. The CDR3 DNA is TGTGCCACGGGACAGGGCCTTAACAATGAGCAGTTCTTC. This gives the protein CATGQGLNNEQFF.

The V gene is TRBV5-1, the J gene TRBJ1-1; possible D gene TRBD1, 6 bases. V was trimmed by 4 bases and J by 0 bases, leaving 19 bases between them. CDR3 size: 17 residues. Looked up from germline, CDR1 is SGHRS and CDR2 is YFSETQ. CDR3 bases: TGCGCCAGCAGCCGGAGCGTCACAGGGATCGTGAACACTGAAGCTTTCTTT. Amino acids: CASSRSVTGIVNTEAFF.

The chain couples TRBV2 to TRBJ2-1; 12 bases align to TRBD2. This CDR3 spans 14 amino acids. J gave up 7 bases and V 7 bases, and 5 bases lay outside the gene matches. In germline, CDR1 is SNHLY, CDR2 FYNNEI. CDR3 amino acids: CASTTSGRLNEQFF. The CDR3 bases are TGTGCCAGCACCACTAGCGGGAGGCTTAATGAGCAGTTCTTC.

The chain is built from TRBV10-1 and TRBJ1-1; D gene uncertain. Germline CDR1 reads WNHNN; CDR2 reads SYGVQD (reference sequence). V gave up 4 bases and J gave up 3 bases, with 9 bases separating them. The CDR3 covers 13 residues. CDR3 coding DNA: TGCGCCAGCAGTGCTAACCAGGACACTGAAGCTTTCTTT. Its translation is CASSANQDTEAFF.

The chain is built from TRBV29-1 and TRBJ1-1, with D perhaps TRBD1 (6 bases). The CDR3 sequence is 11 residues long. Germline CDR1 and CDR2: SQVTM and ANQGSEA. V was pared by 4 bases and J by 6 bases, with 9 bases between. CDR3: CSVAWGPEAFF. The DNA of the CDR3 is TGCAGCGTTGCCTGGGGGCCTGAAGCTTTCTTT.

This clone was seen a handful of times. The chain links TRBV28 to TRBJ2-1; 12 bases are shared with TRBD2. V dropped 6 bases and J dropped 7; count of bases not matched to a gene: 13. Germline V gene data show CDR1 as MDHEN and CDR2 as SYDVKM. The CDR3 extends over 17 amino acids. DNA of the CDR3: TGTGCCAGCAGCCAGGGGACTAGCGGGTTATTCGCGAATGAGCAGTTCTTC. Its protein product is CASSQGTSGLFANEQFF.

The table lists this clone with a few counts. The V gene is TRBV7-2, the J gene TRBJ1-1; no definite D call. CDR1 and CDR2 from the germline V gene are SGHTA and FQGNSA. The CDR3 extends over 12 amino acids. The V and J ends lost 5 bases and 2 bases respectively, with 6 bases between them. The CDR3 spells CASSQRNTEAFF. In nucleotides, the CDR3 is TGTGCCAGCAGCCAGCGTAACACTGAAGCTTTCTTT.

CDR3 bases: TGTGCCAGCAGTGAAGCAGGACAGGGCACGCAGTATTTT. Its protein is CASSEAGQGTQYF. This chain uses TRBV6-1 with TRBJ2-3; TRBD1 agrees at 8 bases. CDR1 is MNHNS, CDR2 SASEGT, per germline. The CDR3 loop spans 13 amino acids. The V segment lost 0 bases and the J segment 9 bases; nucleotides outside the gene matches: 2.

The chain has TRBV30 and TRBJ2-1, with 8 bases matching TRBD1. The CDR3 consists of 14 residues. Germline V CDR1 and CDR2: GTSNPN, SVGIG (reference sequence). V lost 4 bases and J lost 6; bases outside the gene matches: 8. The CDR3 loop is CAWMTGTGSNEQFF. As DNA, the CDR3 is TGTGCCTGGATGACCGGGACAGGTTCCAATGAGCAGTTCTTC.

The V gene is TRBV9, the J gene TRBJ2-7; 7 nucleotides line up with TRBD1. The V gene end was trimmed by 0 bases and the J gene end by 5 bases; junction bases not matched to a gene: 11. This CDR3 is built from 16 residues. The germline CDR1 and CDR2 sequences are SGDLS and YYNGEE. CDR3 loop: CASSVDSGGGVDEQYF. The CDR3 DNA reads TGTGCCAGCAGCGTAGATTCAGGGGGTGGGGTGGACGAGCAGTACTTC.

This chain connects TRBV6-1 to TRBJ2-3; the match to TRBD1 covers 8 bases. The CDR3 has 13 residues. In germline, CDR1 is MNHNS, CDR2 SASEGT. V lost 11 bases to trimming and J lost 1 base; unmatched junction nucleotides: 5. CDR3 amino acids: CASQGVGTDTQYF. The CDR3 region has the DNA TGTGCCTCACAGGGGGTGGGCACAGATACGCAGTATTTT.

This clone turned up a few times. The chain carries TRBV5-6 and TRBJ1-1, with D possibly being TRBD1 (6 bases). Germline loops: CDR1 SGHDT, CDR2 YYEEEE. The CDR3 sequence is 13 residues long. Trimming removed 9 bases at V and 7 bases at J, with 19 bases between. CDR3 residues: CATNQGHWGEAFF. In DNA, the CDR3 is TGTGCCACCAACCAGGGACACTGGGGTGAAGCTTTCTTT.